Listed here are 20 T cell receptor beta chains from one sample, sequenced in a study of blood T cell repertoires in COVID-19. Sequencing was performed with immunoSEQ multiplex PCR; in TCRdb, only in-frame clones are kept and a portion is missing. The sample shows roughly 290,000 clones, around 87% of them seen only once. The material sequenced was peripheral blood. These receptors were collected from a woman aged 45-59 years who had recovered from COVID-19.

The rearrangement uses TRBV7-8 and TRBJ1-5; D not certain. The CDR3 covers 13 residues. V shed 4 bases and J shed 8 bases, with 12 bases lying between them. Per the germline V gene, CDR1 is SGHVS and CDR2 is FQNEAQ. CDR3 in DNA: TGTGCCAGCAGCTCACCGGACGGGGAGCCCCAGCATTTT. Translation: CASSSPDGEPQHF.

The V and J genes are TRBV5-1 and TRBJ1-2; the D gene is possibly TRBD1 (6 bases). The ends were cut back, 0 bases at V and 0 bases at J, with 9 bases in the middle. The CDR3 is made up of 15 amino acids. CDR1 and CDR2 from the germline V gene are SGHRS and YFSETQ. CDR3 in amino acids: CASSLDRVANYGYTF. The DNA for the CDR3 is TGCGCCAGCAGCTTGGACAGGGTAGCTAACTATGGCTACACCTTC.

V and J are TRBV28 and TRBJ2-7; 9 nucleotides agree with TRBD1. V was clipped by 9 bases and J by 11 bases; unmatched bases: 11. The CDR3 is 12 residues long. CDR1 is MDHEN and CDR2 is SYDVKM in the germline V gene. The CDR3 nucleotides read TGTGCCAGTGTCACAGGGGGCGCGGTAAAGTACTTC. Amino acid sequence: CASVTGGAVKYF.

The chain combines TRBV30 with TRBJ2-1; possibly TRBD1 for D (5 bases). Trimming shortened V by 5 bases and J by 2 bases, and 13 bases separated the two germline ends. Germline lookup yields CDR1 GTSNPN and CDR2 SVGIG (reference sequence). The CDR3 extends over 14 amino acids. The CDR3 DNA sequence: TGTGCCTGGGAGGAGCAGGGCCCCTACAATGAGCAGTTCTTC. Amino acid sequence: CAWEEQGPYNEQFF.

The chain links TRBV30 to TRBJ1-5; 9 bases line up with TRBD1. The CDR3 is made up of 15 amino acids. Trimming at V came to 2 bases and at J to 2 bases, leaving 4 bases not matched to a gene. Looked up from germline, CDR1 is GTSNPN and CDR2 is SVGIG (reference sequence). Here the CDR3 DNA reads TGTGCCTGGAGTCGGGACAGGGAGGGCAATCAGCCCCAGCATTTT. As protein: CAWSRDREGNQPQHF.

The rearrangement joins TRBV18 to TRBJ2-1; 10 bases are a match to TRBD2. The V segment lost 0 bases and the J segment 7 bases; nucleotides outside the gene matches: 9. The germline V gene has CDR1 KGHSH and CDR2 LQKENI. This CDR3 has 17 residues. CDR3 coding DNA: TGTGCCAGCTCACCACCGAGCGGGGGGGCATCGGGGAATGAGCAGTTCTTC. This sequence encodes CASSPPSGGASGNEQFF.

This chain joins TRBV2 and TRBJ2-7; the match to TRBD2 covers 10 bases. The V gene's germline CDR1 is SNHLY and CDR2 FYNNEI. The length of the CDR3 is 16 residues. Losses at the gene ends were 5 bases for V and 0 bases for J; bases not matched to a gene: 7. DNA for the CDR3: TGTGCCAGCAGTACTGGACTAGCGGCCAACTCCTACGAGCAGTACTTC. Translating gives CASSTGLAANSYEQYF.

This clone was recorded once. The gene calls are TRBV2 and TRBJ1-4, with 11 bases aligning to TRBD1. The CDR3 loop spans 13 amino acids. Germline V gives CDR1 SNHLY, CDR2 FYNNEI. V was pared by 6 bases and J by 8 bases, with 2 bases of the junction left unmatched. The CDR3 nucleotides are TGTGCCAGCAGAAGGACAGGGGGCGAAAAACTGTTTTTT. Translating gives CASRRTGGEKLFF.

The chain uses TRBV7-9 and TRBJ2-7; D is possibly TRBD1 (6 bases). This CDR3 region has 14 residues. Trimming pared 2 bases from V and 5 bases from J, leaving 13 bases between. The germline V gene has CDR1 SEHNR and CDR2 FQNEAQ (reference sequence). CDR3 sequence (DNA): TGTGCCAGCAGCTTAAGACAGGCTCTGGACGAGCAGTACTTC. Translated: CASSLRQALDEQYF.

The chain has TRBV28 and TRBJ1-2; 7 nucleotides agree with TRBD1. The CDR3 covers 14 residues. The germline V gene has CDR1 MDHEN and CDR2 SYDVKM. V shed 5 bases, J shed 4 bases, and the junction held 7 bases outside the gene matches. CDR3 nucleotide sequence: TGTGCCAGCAGTGAAAACAGGGGAGGCTATGGCTACACCTTC. Translated, it gives CASSENRGGYGYTF.

The chain joins TRBV19 to TRBJ2-3, with a possible D match to TRBD1 (5 bases). The V gene's germline CDR1 is LNHDA and CDR2 SQIVND (reference sequence). Trimming stripped 6 bases from V and 1 base from J, with 14 bases between. This CDR3 spans 15 amino acids. CDR3 residues: CASRVQTVGTDTQYF. In DNA form, the CDR3 reads TGTGCCAGTAGGGTGCAGACAGTGGGCACAGATACGCAGTATTTT.

The chain couples TRBV30 to TRBJ2-3; the D gene is possibly TRBD1 (5 bases). The CDR3 has 16 amino acids. The V gene lost 2 bases and the J gene lost 0 bases, with 15 bases spanning the gap. CDR1 GTSNPN and CDR2 SVGIG come from the germline V gene (reference sequence). The CDR3, as DNA: TGTGCCTGGAGTATTTACAGGTTTTCTAGCACAGATACGCAGTATTTT. Translating gives CAWSIYRFSSTDTQYF.

This sequence joins TRBV10-3 and TRBJ2-2, with a possible D match to TRBD2 (6 bases). Germline CDR1 ENHRY, CDR2 SYGVKD. V gave up 6 bases and J gave up 3 bases, with 26 bases separating them. The CDR3 runs to 19 residues. CDR3 sequence (DNA): TGTGCCATCAGCGCCCCTCGCGGGGTGGGGGTTCGATACACCGGGGAGCTGTTTTTT. Translating gives CAISAPRGVGVRYTGELFF.

This sequence joins TRBV9 and TRBJ2-1; 7 nucleotides line up with TRBD1. V lost 6 bases and J lost 5; bases outside the gene matches: 11. In germline, CDR1 is SGDLS, CDR2 YYNGEE. The CDR3 loop spans 15 amino acids. The CDR3 is CASNPRQGSNNEQFF. DNA for the CDR3: TGTGCCAGCAACCCCAGACAGGGTTCGAACAATGAGCAGTTCTTC.

The V gene is TRBV6-6, the J gene TRBJ2-7; D not certain. Germline lookup yields CDR1 MNHNY and CDR2 SVGAGI (reference sequence). The CDR3 spans 12 residues. Trimming left V 5 bases short and J 2 bases short, with 7 bases between. The CDR3 region is CASSSQTYEQYF. DNA of the CDR3: TGTGCCAGCAGTAGCCAAACCTACGAGCAGTACTTC.

The CDR3 sequence is CASSQENRGYEQYF. The CDR3 DNA reads as TGCGCCAGCAGCCAAGAAAACAGGGGCTACGAGCAGTACTTC. The rearrangement links TRBV4-1 to TRBJ2-7; 7 bases line up with TRBD1. CDR1 is MGHRA and CDR2 is YSYEKL in the germline V gene. The J segment lost 3 bases and the V segment lost 0 bases, leaving 2 bases of the junction unmatched. The CDR3 is made up of 14 amino acids.

A few counts support this clone. The chain employs TRBV3-1 (or the pseudogene TRBV3-2) and TRBJ1-1; D is unresolved. V gave up 2 bases and J gave up 4 bases, with 14 bases separating them. Germline assignment: CDR1 LGHDT and CDR2 YNNKEL (reference sequence). This CDR3 contains 15 residues. Here the CDR3 reads CASSQPLFGGTEAFF. CDR3 DNA sequence: TGTGCCAGCAGCCAACCCCTATTCGGTGGCACTGAAGCTTTCTTT.

The chain is built from TRBV10-1 and TRBJ1-1; 9 bases agree with TRBD1. The CDR3 length is 14 residues. After removal of 6 bases from V and 2 bases from J, the junction contained 4 bases not matched to a gene. The germline CDR1 and CDR2 sequences are WNHNN and SYGVQD (reference sequence). The CDR3 reads CASSRDRENTEAFF. CDR3 in DNA: TGCGCCAGCAGCCGGGACAGGGAAAACACTGAAGCTTTCTTT.

This chain links TRBV18 with TRBJ1-2; D gene ambiguous. Looked up from germline, CDR1 is KGHSH and CDR2 is LQKENI. V lost 1 base and J lost 3, with 9 bases in between. The CDR3 spans 14 residues. CDR3 sequence (DNA): TGTGCCAGCTCACCACGCAGCCGGGACTATGGCTACACCTTC. Its translation: CASSPRSRDYGYTF.

CDR3 region: CASASGYGQPQHF. The CDR3 nucleotides read TGTGCCAGCGCCTCGGGGTATGGCCAGCCCCAGCATTTT. The genes are TRBV7-2 and TRBJ1-5; D gene ambiguous. This CDR3 contains 13 residues. Germline CDR1 is SGHTA and CDR2 is FQGNSA. V lost 8 bases and J lost 7, with 15 bases in between.